One sample yielded the 21 T cell receptor beta chains listed below, sequenced in a study of T cells after yellow fever vaccination. MiXCR, run by TCRdb on the 5' RACE reads, gives a single entry per CDR3 protein. The repertoire holds about 550,000 distinct CDR3 sequences, with about a fifth as singletons. This specimen was PBMCs, taken 15 days after the yellow fever booster vaccination. The origin of the receptors is a young man who received the YFV17D yellow fever vaccine.

The rearrangement links TRBV5-1 to TRBJ2-3; 14 positions agree with TRBD2. This CDR3 region has 16 residues. V lost 4 bases and J lost 6; bases outside the gene matches: 7. Per germline, CDR1 SGHRS and CDR2 YFSETQ. For the CDR3, the DNA is TGCGCCAGCAGCCTGACTAGCGGGAGGGCCGGGGATACGCAGTATTTT. The encoded protein is CASSLTSGRAGDTQYF.

The genes are TRBV18 and TRBJ1-1; D call uncertain. The CDR3 is 14 amino acids. V gave up 0 bases and J gave up 1 base, with 6 bases separating them. CDR1 and CDR2 from the germline V gene are KGHSH and LQKENI. DNA for the CDR3: TGTGCCAGCTCACCACCGGCGCCGAACACTGAAGCTTTCTTT. It codes for CASSPPAPNTEAFF.

This clonotype was observed a handful of times. The chain combines TRBV7-8 with TRBJ1-5; possibly TRBD1 for D (6 bases). The CDR3 has 17 residues. V shed 5 bases and J shed 0 bases, with 17 bases lying between them. From germline, CDR1 is SGHVS and CDR2 FQNEAQ. CDR3 protein: CASSSISGADSNQPQHF. The CDR3 DNA reads as TGTGCCAGCAGCAGTATCTCGGGGGCGGATAGCAATCAGCCCCAGCATTTT.

This clonotype was counted only a few times. This chain joins TRBV29-1 and TRBJ1-1, with D unclear. This CDR3 region has 13 residues. Germline V CDR1 and CDR2: SQVTM, ANQGSEA. The CDR3 coding sequence is TGCAGTATAACACGGGGAATGAACACTGAAGCTTTCTTT. It is translated as CSITRGMNTEAFF.

This clonotype was found a few times. CDR3 DNA: TGCGCCAGCAGCTCTAGGATCTCTATTAATGAGCAGTTCTTC. Encoded protein: CASSSRISINEQFF. The V call is TRBV5-1, the J call TRBJ2-1; D is undetermined. The germline V gene encodes CDR1 SGHRS and CDR2 YFSETQ. The V and J ends lost 3 bases and 7 bases respectively, with 14 bases between them. CDR3 size: 14 residues.

The V and J genes are TRBV6-5 and TRBJ2-4, with a weak D call TRBD2 (6 bases). The CDR3 extends over 14 amino acids. Germline-derived CDR1 and CDR2 are MNHEY and SVGAGI. Trimming left V 0 bases short and J 5 bases short, with 8 bases between. In nucleotides, the CDR3 is TGTGCCAGCAGTTACTCTTTAGCGGAAAACATTCAGTACTTC. Residues: CASSYSLAENIQYF.

The chain uses TRBV28 and TRBJ2-7; 8 nucleotides match TRBD2. J was trimmed by 6 bases and V by 10 bases; bases with no gene match: 17. Per the germline V gene, CDR1 is MDHEN and CDR2 is SYDVKM. This CDR3 is 15 amino acids long. This chain's CDR3 is CAITKAAGTRSEQYF. CDR3 bases: TGTGCCATCACGAAGGCCGCCGGGACTAGATCCGAGCAGTACTTC. Filled out from reference TRBV28 and TRBJ2-7, the complete variable domain reads DVKVTQSSRYLVKRTGEKVFLECVQDMDHENMFWYRQDPGLGLRLIYFSYDVKMKEKGDIPEGYSVSREKKERFSLILESASTNQTSMYLCAITKAAGTRSEQYFGPGTRLTVT.

This clonotype was detected only a few times. V is TRBV5-6 and J is TRBJ1-1; 11 nucleotides match TRBD1. V was clipped by 5 bases and J by 6 bases; unmatched bases: 6. CDR3 size: 14 residues. In germline, CDR1 is SGHDT, CDR2 YYEEEE. The CDR3 DNA follows: TGTGCCAGCAGTTTACCGGGACAGGGGGCTGAAGCTTTCTTT. Encoded protein: CASSLPGQGAEAFF.

The chain couples TRBV5-1 to TRBJ2-7; TRBD1 matches 11 bases. J was trimmed by 3 bases and V by 5 bases; bases with no gene match: 10. The length of the CDR3 is 16 residues. Germline CDR1 SGHRS, CDR2 YFSETQ. This CDR3 reads CASRYLYGTGGYEQYF. The CDR3 nucleotides read TGCGCCAGCAGGTACCTTTACGGGACAGGGGGCTACGAGCAGTACTTC.

The sample holds many counts of this clonotype. The chain couples TRBV7-2 to TRBJ2-5, with no clear D. Germline CDR1 SGHTA, CDR2 FQGNSA. V lost 0 bases and J lost 4, with 6 bases in between. The CDR3 loop spans 13 amino acids. The CDR3 DNA reads as TGTGCCAGCAGCTTAGCTTGGGGAGAGACCCAGTACTTC. Translating gives CASSLAWGETQYF.

The chain employs TRBV3-1 and TRBJ2-2, with TRBD2 matching over 10 bases. The CDR3 is made up of 18 amino acids. The germline gives CDR1 LGHDT, CDR2 YNNKEL (reference sequence). V trimming: 6 bases; J trimming: 0 bases; junction bases outside the gene matches: 10. The CDR3 here is CASRYGLAEIANTGELFF. In DNA, the CDR3 is TGTGCCAGCAGGTATGGACTAGCGGAAATCGCGAACACCGGGGAGCTGTTTTTT.

The chain employs TRBV20-1 and TRBJ2-2; D could derive from TRBD1 or TRBD2 (5 bases each). Germline V gene lookup returns CDR1 DFQATT and CDR2 SNEGSKA (reference sequence). The CDR3 loop spans 15 amino acids. V lost 5 bases, J lost 7 bases, and 20 bases lay in between. As DNA, the CDR3 is TGCAGTGCTGGACTGGATGGGCAGGGTGGCGGGGAGCTGTTTTTT. Protein product: CSAGLDGQGGGELFF.

This chain connects TRBV5-1 to TRBJ2-5, with D unclear. CDR1 and CDR2 from the germline V gene are SGHRS and YFSETQ. Trimming removed 4 bases at V and 5 bases at J, with 15 bases between. CDR3 length equals 14 residues. The DNA for the CDR3 is TGCGCCAGCAGCGAGCTCAGTTGGTTGGAGACCCAGTACTTC. Translation gives CASSELSWLETQYF.

The rearrangement joins TRBV6-5 to TRBJ2-1; no clear D. From germline, CDR1 is MNHEY and CDR2 SVGAGI. Trimming took off 2 bases at V and 9 bases at J, with 5 bases between the two ends. The CDR3 length is 11 residues. Here the CDR3 DNA reads TGTGCCAGCAGTTACCGGCTTGAGCAGTTCTTC. This translates into CASSYRLEQFF.

The chain recombines TRBV12-3 or TRBV12-4 with TRBJ1-3; D unresolved. This CDR3 is 14 amino acids long. Deletions cut 6 bases from V and 8 bases from J, with 17 bases between. CDR3 sequence: CASSLSPGSDTIYF. CDR3 bases: TGTGCCAGCAGCCTCTCCCCGGGGTCGGACACCATATATTTT.

The V and J genes are TRBV7-8 and TRBJ2-7; 9 bases agree with TRBD2. The germline V gene has CDR1 SGHVS and CDR2 FQNEAQ. The CDR3 has 15 residues. Losses at the gene ends were 5 bases for V and 1 base for J; bases not matched to a gene: 6. CDR3 loop: CASSHPGLASYEQYF. The CDR3 bases are TGTGCCAGCAGCCATCCGGGACTAGCTTCCTACGAGCAGTACTTC.

The table lists this clonotype with a few counts. The chain combines TRBV11-2 with TRBJ2-2, with D uncertain. There are 16 residues in the CDR3. Trimming stripped 1 base from V and 2 bases from J, with 11 bases between. Germline lookup yields CDR1 SGHAT and CDR2 FQNNGV. CDR3 coding DNA: TGTGCCAGCAGCTTAGGGGTCAGAAAAAACACCGGGGAGCTGTTTTTT. It codes for CASSLGVRKNTGELFF.

The chain recombines TRBV12-3 or TRBV12-4 with TRBJ2-2; 7 nucleotides match TRBD2. V gave up 1 base and J gave up 6 bases; unmatched junction bases: 2. The CDR3 spans 14 residues. The CDR3 loop is CASSLGGRSGELFF. DNA for the CDR3: TGTGCCAGCAGTTTAGGCGGGAGATCCGGGGAGCTGTTTTTT.

This chain joins TRBV24-1 and TRBJ2-1, with a possible D match to TRBD2 (7 bases). The CDR3 runs to 17 residues. Trimming removed 5 bases at V and 2 bases at J, with 18 bases between. Germline loops: CDR1 KGHDR, CDR2 SFDVKD. CDR3 nucleotide sequence: TGTGCCACCAGTGGTAGGGGGGAGCGGGATCCCTACAATGAGCAGTTCTTC. It encodes CATSGRGERDPYNEQFF.

This clonotype was picked up a small number of times. The chain couples TRBV9 to TRBJ2-3; D is undetermined. Germline V CDR1 and CDR2: SGDLS, YYNGEE. Trimming shortened V by 0 bases and J by 4 bases, and 9 bases separated the two germline ends. The CDR3 runs 14 residues. The CDR3: CASSVAGSPDTQYF. Here the CDR3 DNA reads TGTGCCAGCAGCGTAGCTGGCAGCCCAGATACGCAGTATTTT.

This clonotype was seen only a few times. CDR3 sequence (DNA): TGTGCCAGCAGTTATCTGATATACCCCTACGAGCAGTACTTC. This codes for CASSYLIYPYEQYF. The J gene is TRBJ2-7, the V gene TRBV6-5; D gene ambiguous. With 3 bases removed from V and 2 bases from J, the gap between germline ends came to 11 bases. Germline V lookup: CDR1 MNHEY, CDR2 SVGAGI. This CDR3 contains 14 residues.